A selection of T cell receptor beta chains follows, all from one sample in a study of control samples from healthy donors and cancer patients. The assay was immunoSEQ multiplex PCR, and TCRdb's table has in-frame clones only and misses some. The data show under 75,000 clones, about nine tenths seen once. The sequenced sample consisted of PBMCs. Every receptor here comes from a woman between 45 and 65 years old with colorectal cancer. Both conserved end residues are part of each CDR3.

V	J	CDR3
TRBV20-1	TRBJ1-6	CSASGVQPSPLHF
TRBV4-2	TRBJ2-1	CASSQDLLAGRNEQFF
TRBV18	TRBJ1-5	CASSPGTENQPQHF
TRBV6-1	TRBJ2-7	CASSGGRTSGRVYEQYF
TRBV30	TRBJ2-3	CAWSIGSSADTQYF
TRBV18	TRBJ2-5	CASSPRQGLQETQYF
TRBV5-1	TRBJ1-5	CASSFGDRRDQPQHF
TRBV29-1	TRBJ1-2	CSVERLLGYTF
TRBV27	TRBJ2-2	CASTDPTSGINTGELFF
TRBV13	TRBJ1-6	CASSPSGGRKFSPLHF
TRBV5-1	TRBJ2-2	CAISGTGDTGELFF
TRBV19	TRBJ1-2	CASSIEPRYGYTF
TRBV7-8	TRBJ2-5	CASSLRTGGGETQYF
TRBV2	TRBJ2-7	CASSRPTSGGAYEQYF
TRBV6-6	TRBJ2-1	CASSYSTSGGAGEQFF
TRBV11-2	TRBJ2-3	CASRQTSSTDTQYF
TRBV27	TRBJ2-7	CASTRTSGSYEQYF
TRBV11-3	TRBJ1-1	CASSRQLNTEAFF
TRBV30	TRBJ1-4	CAWERGLNEKLFF